This T cell receptor (beta chain) was sequenced in a study of shared clonotypes between healthy human individuals. Clones were read by immunoSEQ multiplex PCR, and TCRdb kept only the in-frame ones, dropping some. The table has 1,100,000 or so clones, 75% to 85% seen once. The CDR3 runs to 13 residues. With 3 bases removed from V and 6 bases from J, the gap between germline ends came to 11 bases. The V gene's germline CDR1 is MDHEN and CDR2 SYDVKM. The sequenced sample was memory CD4+ T cells from PBMCs. Specified subset: CD45RA-negative fraction. The source is a man aged 18 to 35 in good health. Some clones in this sample may be carry-over from other donors' samples. The chain joins TRBV28 to TRBJ1-2, with D hard to call. The CDR3 DNA reads TGTGCCAGCAGTTTTACTCGGGGAGATGGCTACACCTTC. It yields the protein CASSFTRGDGYTF.